The 3 T cell receptor beta chains below all came from one sample that was sequenced in a study of CD8 T cells in Susac syndrome. Random hexamers primed reverse transcription of roughly 0.5 to 1 ug RNA. TCRdb processed the immunoSEQ multiplex PCR reads anew with MiXCR; each CDR3 protein has one entry. The table lists around 300,000 distinct CDR3 sequences, about 91% of them singletons. The sample was CD8+ T cells from PBMCs. The receptor set was obtained from a human donor with multiple sclerosis.

The rearrangement links TRBV28 to TRBJ2-5; weak D call: TRBD1 (8 bases). CDR3 size: 14 residues. V was trimmed by 6 bases and J by 4 bases, leaving 15 bases between them. Germline CDR1 reads MDHEN; CDR2 reads SYDVKM. The CDR3 protein is CASSDRGGGETQYF. Here the CDR3 DNA reads TGTGCCAGCAGCGACAGGGGCGGGGGAGAGACCCAGTACTTC.

CDR3 loop: CASSSGLAGVVTDTQYF. The CDR3 region has the DNA TGTGCCAGCAGTTCTGGACTAGCGGGAGTCGTTACAGATACGCAGTATTTT. The chain uses TRBV12-3 or TRBV12-4 and TRBJ2-3, with 13 nucleotides matching TRBD2. Unmatched junction bases numbered 7, after V lost 4 bases and J lost 3 bases. The CDR3 consists of 17 residues.

The genes are TRBV9 and TRBJ2-7, with 7 bases aligning to TRBD1. Germline V CDR1 and CDR2: SGDLS, YYNGEE. The CDR3 totals 14 residues. Trimming cost V 4 bases and J 3 bases; bases outside gene matches: 7. The CDR3 DNA follows: TGTGCCAGCAGCCCAGGACAGGTTGTCTACGAGCAGTACTTC. As protein: CASSPGQVVYEQYF.